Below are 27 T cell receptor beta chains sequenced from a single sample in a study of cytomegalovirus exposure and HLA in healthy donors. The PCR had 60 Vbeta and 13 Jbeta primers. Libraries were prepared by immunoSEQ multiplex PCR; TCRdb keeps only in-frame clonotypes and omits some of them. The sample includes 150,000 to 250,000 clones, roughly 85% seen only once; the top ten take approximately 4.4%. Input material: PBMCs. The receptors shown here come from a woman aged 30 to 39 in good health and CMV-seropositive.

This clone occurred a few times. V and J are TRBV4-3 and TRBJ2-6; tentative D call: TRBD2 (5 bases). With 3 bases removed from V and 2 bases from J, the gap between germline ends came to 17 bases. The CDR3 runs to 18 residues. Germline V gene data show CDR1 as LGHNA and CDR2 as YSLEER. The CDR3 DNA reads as TGCGCCAGCAGCCAGGACGCCCGGGGAAGTACTGGGGCCAACGTCCTGACTTTC. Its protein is CASSQDARGSTGANVLTF.

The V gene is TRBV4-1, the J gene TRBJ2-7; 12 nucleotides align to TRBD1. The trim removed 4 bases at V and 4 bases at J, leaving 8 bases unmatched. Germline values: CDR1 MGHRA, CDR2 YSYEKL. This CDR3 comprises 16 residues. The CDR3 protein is CASSPSGTGGWYEQYF. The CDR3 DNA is TGCGCCAGCAGCCCATCCGGGACAGGGGGCTGGTACGAGCAGTACTTC.

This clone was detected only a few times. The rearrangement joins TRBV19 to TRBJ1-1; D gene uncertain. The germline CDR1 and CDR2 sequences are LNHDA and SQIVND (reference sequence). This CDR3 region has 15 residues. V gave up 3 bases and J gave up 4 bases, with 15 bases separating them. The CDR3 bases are TGTGCCAGTAGTATTTCAGGAGGCCGAAGCACTGAAGCTTTCTTT. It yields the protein CASSISGGRSTEAFF.

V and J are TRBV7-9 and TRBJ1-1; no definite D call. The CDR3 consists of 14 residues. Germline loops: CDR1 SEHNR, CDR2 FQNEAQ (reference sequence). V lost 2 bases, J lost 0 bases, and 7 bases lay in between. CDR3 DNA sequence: TGTGCCAGCAGCTTACGGCGGGTGAACACTGAAGCTTTCTTT. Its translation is CASSLRRVNTEAFF.

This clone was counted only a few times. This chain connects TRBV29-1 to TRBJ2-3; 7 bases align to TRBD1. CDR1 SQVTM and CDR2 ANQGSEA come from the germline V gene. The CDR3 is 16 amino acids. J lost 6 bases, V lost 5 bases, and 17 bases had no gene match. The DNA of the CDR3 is TGCAGCGTTCTAAACCTGGGCAGGGGGATGAGGGATACGCAGTATTTT. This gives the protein CSVLNLGRGMRDTQYF.

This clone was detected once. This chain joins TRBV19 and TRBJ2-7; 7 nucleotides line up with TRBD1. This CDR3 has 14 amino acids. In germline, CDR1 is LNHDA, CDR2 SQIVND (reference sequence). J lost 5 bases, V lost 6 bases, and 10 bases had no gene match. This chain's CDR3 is CASSLMDRTDEQYF. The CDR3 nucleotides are TGTGCCAGTAGCCTGATGGACAGGACGGACGAGCAGTACTTC.

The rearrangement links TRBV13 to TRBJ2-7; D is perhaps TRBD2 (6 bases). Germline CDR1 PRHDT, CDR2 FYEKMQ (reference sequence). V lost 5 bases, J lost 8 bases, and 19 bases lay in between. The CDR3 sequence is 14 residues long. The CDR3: CASSQYRPSDQQYF. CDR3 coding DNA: TGTGCCAGCAGCCAATACCGCCCTAGCGACCAGCAGTACTTC.

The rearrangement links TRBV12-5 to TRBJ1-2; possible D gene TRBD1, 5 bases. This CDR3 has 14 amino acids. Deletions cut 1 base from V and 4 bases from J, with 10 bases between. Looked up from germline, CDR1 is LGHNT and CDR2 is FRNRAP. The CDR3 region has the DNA TGTGCTAGTGGTTTGGGCTCAGGGTTCTATGGCTACACCTTC. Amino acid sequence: CASGLGSGFYGYTF.

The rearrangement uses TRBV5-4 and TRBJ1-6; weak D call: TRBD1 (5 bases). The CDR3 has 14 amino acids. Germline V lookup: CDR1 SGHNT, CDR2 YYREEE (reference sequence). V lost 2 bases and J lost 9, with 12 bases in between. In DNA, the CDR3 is TGTGCCAGCAGCTTCGACAGTGAAACTTCACCCCTCCACTTT. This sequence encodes CASSFDSETSPLHF.

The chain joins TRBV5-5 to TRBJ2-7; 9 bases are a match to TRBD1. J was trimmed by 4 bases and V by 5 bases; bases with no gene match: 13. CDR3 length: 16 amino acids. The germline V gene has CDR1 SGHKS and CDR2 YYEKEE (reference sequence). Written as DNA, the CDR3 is TGTGCCAGCAGACTGGCCGGGACAGGGATCATGTACGAGCAGTACTTC. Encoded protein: CASRLAGTGIMYEQYF.

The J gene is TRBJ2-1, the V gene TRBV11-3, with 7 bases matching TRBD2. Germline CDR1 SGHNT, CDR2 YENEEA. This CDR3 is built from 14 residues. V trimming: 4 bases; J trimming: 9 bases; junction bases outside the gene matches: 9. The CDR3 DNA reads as TGTGCCAGCAGCTCCTATCTCACTAGCGTTGAGCAGTTCTTC. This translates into CASSSYLTSVEQFF.

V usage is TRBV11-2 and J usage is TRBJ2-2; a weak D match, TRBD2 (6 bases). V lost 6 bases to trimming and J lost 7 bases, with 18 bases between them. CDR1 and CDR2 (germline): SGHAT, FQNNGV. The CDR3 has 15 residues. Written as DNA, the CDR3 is TGTGCCAGCAGGGTTAGCGGACCTGGAGGCGGGGAGCTGTTTTTT. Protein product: CASRVSGPGGGELFF.

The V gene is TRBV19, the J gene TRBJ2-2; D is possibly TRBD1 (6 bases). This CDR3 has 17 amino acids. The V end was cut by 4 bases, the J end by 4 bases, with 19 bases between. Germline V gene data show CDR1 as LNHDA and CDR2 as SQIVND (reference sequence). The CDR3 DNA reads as TGTGCCAGTAGTAGTACAGGGATTAGTTTCCTCACCGGGGAGCTGTTTTTT. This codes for CASSSTGISFLTGELFF.

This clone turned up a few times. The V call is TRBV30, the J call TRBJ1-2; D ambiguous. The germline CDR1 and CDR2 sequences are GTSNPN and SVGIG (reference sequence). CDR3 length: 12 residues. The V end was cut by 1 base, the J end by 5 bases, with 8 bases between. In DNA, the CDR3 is TGTGCCTGGAGTGAAGAGGGATATGGCTACACCTTC. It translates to CAWSEEGYGYTF.

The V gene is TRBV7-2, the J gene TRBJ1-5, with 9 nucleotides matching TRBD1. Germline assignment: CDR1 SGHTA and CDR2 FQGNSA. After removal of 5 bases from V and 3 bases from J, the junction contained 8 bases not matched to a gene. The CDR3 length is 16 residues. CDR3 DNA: TGTGCCAGCAGCCCGCACAGGGGGCAGAACAATCAGCCCCAGCATTTT. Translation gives CASSPHRGQNNQPQHF.

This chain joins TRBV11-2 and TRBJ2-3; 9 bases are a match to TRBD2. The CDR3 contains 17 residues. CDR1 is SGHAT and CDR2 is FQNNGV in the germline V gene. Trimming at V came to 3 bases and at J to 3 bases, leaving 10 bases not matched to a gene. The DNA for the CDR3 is TGTGCCAGCAGCTTTAATCGTGCGGGAGGGGAGACAGATACGCAGTATTTT. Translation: CASSFNRAGGETDTQYF.

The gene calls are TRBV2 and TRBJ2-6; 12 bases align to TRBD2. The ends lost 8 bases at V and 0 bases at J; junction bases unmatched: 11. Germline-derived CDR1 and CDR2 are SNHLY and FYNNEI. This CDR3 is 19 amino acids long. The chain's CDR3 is CASGQSRLAGDSGANVLTF. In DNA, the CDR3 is TGTGCCAGCGGGCAATCGCGACTAGCGGGAGACTCTGGGGCCAACGTCCTGACTTTC.

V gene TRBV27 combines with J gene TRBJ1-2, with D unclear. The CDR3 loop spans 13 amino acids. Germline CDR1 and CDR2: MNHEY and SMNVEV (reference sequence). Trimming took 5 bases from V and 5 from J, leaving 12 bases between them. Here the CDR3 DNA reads TGTGCCAGCAGTCCCGGAGCGGCTTATGGCTACACCTTC. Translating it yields CASSPGAAYGYTF.

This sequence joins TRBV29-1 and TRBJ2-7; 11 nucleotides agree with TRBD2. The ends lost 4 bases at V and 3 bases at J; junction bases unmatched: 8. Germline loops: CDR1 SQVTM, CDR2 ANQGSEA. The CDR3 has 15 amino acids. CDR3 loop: CSVATLAGGNYEQYF. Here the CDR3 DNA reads TGCAGCGTTGCGACATTAGCGGGAGGGAACTACGAGCAGTACTTC.

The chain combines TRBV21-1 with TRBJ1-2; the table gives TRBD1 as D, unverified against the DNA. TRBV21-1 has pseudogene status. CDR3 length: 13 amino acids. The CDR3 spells CASTHRANYGYTF. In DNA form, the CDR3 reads TGTGCCAGCACCCACAGGGCAAACTATGGCTACACCTTC.

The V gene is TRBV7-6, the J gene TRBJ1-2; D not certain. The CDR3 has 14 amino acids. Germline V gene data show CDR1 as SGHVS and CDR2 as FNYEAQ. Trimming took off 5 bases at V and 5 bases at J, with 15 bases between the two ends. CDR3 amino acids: CASSPEVSGYGYTF. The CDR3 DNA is TGTGCCAGCAGCCCGGAGGTGTCGGGATATGGCTACACCTTC. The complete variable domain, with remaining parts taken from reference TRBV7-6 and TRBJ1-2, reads GAGVSQSPRYKVTKRGQDVALRCDPISGHVSLYWYRQALGQGPEFLTYFNYEAQQDKSGLPNDRFSAERPEGSISTLTIQRTEQRDSAMYRCASSPEVSGYGYTFGSGTRLTVV.

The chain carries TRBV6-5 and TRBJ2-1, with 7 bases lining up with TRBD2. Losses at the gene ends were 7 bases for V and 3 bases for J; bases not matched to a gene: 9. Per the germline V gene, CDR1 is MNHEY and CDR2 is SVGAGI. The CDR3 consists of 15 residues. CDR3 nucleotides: TGTGCCAGCAATCCAGGGAGGGAAAACTACAATGAGCAGTTCTTC. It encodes CASNPGRENYNEQFF.

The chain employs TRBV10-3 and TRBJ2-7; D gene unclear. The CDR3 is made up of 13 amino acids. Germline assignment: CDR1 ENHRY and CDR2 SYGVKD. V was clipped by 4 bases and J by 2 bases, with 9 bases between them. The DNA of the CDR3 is TGTGCCATCAGTGCTTCGGAGACCTACGAGCAGTACTTC. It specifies CAISASETYEQYF.

The CDR3, as DNA: TGCGCCAGCAGCCAGGGATCCGGCCCCGGGGGGTATTTT. Translated, it gives CASSQGSGPGGYF. The genes are TRBV4-3 and TRBJ2-3; maybe TRBD2 (6 bases). Germline assignment: CDR1 LGHNA and CDR2 YSLEER. The CDR3 totals 13 residues. Trimming took 3 bases from V and 14 from J, leaving 18 bases between them.

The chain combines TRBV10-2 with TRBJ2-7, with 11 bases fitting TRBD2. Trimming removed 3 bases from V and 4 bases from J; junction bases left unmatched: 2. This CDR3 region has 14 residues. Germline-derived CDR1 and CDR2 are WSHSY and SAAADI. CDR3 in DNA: TGCGCCAGCAGTGATCTAGCGGGAGGATACGAGCAGTACTTC. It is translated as CASSDLAGGYEQYF.

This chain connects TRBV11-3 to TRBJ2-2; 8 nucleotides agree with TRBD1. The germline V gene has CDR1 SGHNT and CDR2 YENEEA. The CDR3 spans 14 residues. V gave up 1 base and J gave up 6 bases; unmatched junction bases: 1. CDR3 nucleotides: TGTGCCAGCAGCTTAGCGGGACAGGCCGGGGAGCTGTTTTTT. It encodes CASSLAGQAGELFF. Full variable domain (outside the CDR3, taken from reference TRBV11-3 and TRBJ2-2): EAGVVQSPRYKIIEKKQPVAFWCNPISGHNTLYWYLQNLGQGPELLIRYENEEAVDDSQLPKDRFSAERLKGVDSTLKIQPAELGDSAVYLCASSLAGQAGELFFGEGSRLTVL.

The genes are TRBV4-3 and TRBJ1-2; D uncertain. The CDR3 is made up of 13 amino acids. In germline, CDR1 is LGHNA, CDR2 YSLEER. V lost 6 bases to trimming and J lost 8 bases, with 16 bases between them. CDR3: CASSPDSLRGYTF. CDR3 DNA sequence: TGCGCCAGCAGTCCAGACTCCTTAAGGGGCTACACCTTC.